Below are 5 T cell receptor beta chains sequenced from a single sample in a study of blood T cell repertoires in COVID-19. Sequencing was performed with immunoSEQ multiplex PCR; in TCRdb, only in-frame clones are kept and a portion is missing. Of around 180,000 clones listed, approximately 85% are singletons. Sequences were obtained from peripheral blood. The receptors originated from a human donor with active or convalescent COVID-19. The donor label of this sample is uncertain.

The chain joins TRBV13 to TRBJ1-3; D perhaps matches TRBD1 (5 bases). Germline CDR1 reads PRHDT; CDR2 reads FYEKMQ (reference sequence). Trimming stripped 5 bases from V and 0 bases from J, with 8 bases between. The CDR3 is 14 amino acids. The CDR3 DNA follows: TGTGCCAGCAGCCGACAGAGCTCTGGAAACACCATATATTTT. Encoded protein: CASSRQSSGNTIYF.

J is TRBJ2-3 and V is TRBV7-8, with 7 bases matching TRBD2. Germline CDR1 and CDR2: SGHVS and FQNEAQ. The CDR3 is made up of 16 amino acids. The V and J ends lost 7 bases and 2 bases, in that order; junction bases with no gene match: 12. The CDR3 loop reads CASIKPGLPTTDTQYF. DNA of the CDR3: TGTGCCAGCATCAAGCCGGGACTACCAACCACAGATACGCAGTATTTT.

The chain uses TRBV7-9 and TRBJ2-1, with TRBD1 as a possible D gene (6 bases). Looked up from germline, CDR1 is SEHNR and CDR2 is FQNEAQ (reference sequence). The CDR3 is 14 amino acids. V gave up 7 bases and J gave up 3 bases, with 13 bases separating them. This chain's CDR3 is CASTLGALYNEQFF. CDR3 nucleotide sequence: TGTGCCAGCACCTTGGGGGCACTCTACAATGAGCAGTTCTTC. The full variable domain, rest sourced from reference TRBV7-9 and TRBJ2-1, is DTGVSQNPRHKITKRGQNVTFRCDPISEHNRLYWYRQTLGQGPEFLTYFQNEAQLEKSRLLSDRFSAERPKGSFSTLEIQRTEQGDSAMYLCASTLGALYNEQFFGPGTRLTVL.

The V and J genes are TRBV4-2 and TRBJ2-3; D gene unclear. Trimming stripped 0 bases from V and 4 bases from J, with 14 bases between. Germline CDR1 reads LGHNA; CDR2 reads YNFKEQ. The CDR3 covers 16 residues. CDR3 in amino acids: CASSQESAVLADTQYF. The CDR3 DNA is TGTGCCAGCAGCCAAGAAAGCGCGGTACTGGCAGATACGCAGTATTTT.

The rearrangement uses TRBV6-5 and TRBJ2-3; possibly TRBD2 for D (7 bases). The CDR3 extends over 15 amino acids. Trimming shortened V by 8 bases and J by 1 base, and 16 bases separated the two germline ends. The V gene's germline CDR1 is MNHEY and CDR2 SVGAGI. CDR3 DNA sequence: TGTGCCAGCTGGGGGGGGCTAGCGGGCACAGATACGCAGTATTTT. Translation: CASWGGLAGTDTQYF.